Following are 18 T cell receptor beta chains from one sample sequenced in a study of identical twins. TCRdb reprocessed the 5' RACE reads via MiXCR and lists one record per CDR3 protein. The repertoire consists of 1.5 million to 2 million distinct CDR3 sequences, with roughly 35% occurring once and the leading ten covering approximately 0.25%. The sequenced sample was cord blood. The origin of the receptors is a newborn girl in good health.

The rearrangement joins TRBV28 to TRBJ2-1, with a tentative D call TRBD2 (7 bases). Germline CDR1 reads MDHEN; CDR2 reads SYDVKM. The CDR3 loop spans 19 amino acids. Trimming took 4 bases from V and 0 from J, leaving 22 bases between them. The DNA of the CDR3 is TGTGCCAGCAGTTCCCTGGGGGGGCGCCCTGATAGCTCCTACAATGAGCAGTTCTTC. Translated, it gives CASSSLGGRPDSSYNEQFF.

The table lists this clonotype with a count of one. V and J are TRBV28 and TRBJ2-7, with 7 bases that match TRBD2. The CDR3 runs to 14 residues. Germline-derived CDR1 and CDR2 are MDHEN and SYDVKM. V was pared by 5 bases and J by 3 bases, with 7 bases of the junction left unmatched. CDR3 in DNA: TGTGCCAGCAGTCCACCGCAGCGGGGCTACGAGCAGTACTTC. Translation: CASSPPQRGYEQYF. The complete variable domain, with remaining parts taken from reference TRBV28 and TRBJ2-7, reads DVKVTQSSRYLVKRTGEKVFLECVQDMDHENMFWYRQDPGLGLRLIYFSYDVKMKEKGDIPEGYSVSREKKERFSLILESASTNQTSMYLCASSPPQRGYEQYFGPGTRLTVT.

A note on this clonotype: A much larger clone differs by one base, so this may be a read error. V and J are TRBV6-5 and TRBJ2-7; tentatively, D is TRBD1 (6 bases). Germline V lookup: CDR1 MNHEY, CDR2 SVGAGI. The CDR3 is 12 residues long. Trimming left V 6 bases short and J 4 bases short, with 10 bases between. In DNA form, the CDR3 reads TGTGCCAGCAGCAACGACAGGTACGAGCAGTACTTC. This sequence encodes CASSNDRYEQYF.

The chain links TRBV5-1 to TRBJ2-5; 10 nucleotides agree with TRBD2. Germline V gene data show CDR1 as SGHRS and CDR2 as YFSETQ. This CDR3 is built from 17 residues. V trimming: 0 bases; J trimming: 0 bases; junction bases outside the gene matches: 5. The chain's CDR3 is CASSLGPLAGNQETQYF. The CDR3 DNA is TGCGCCAGCAGCTTGGGGCCACTAGCGGGGAACCAAGAGACCCAGTACTTC.

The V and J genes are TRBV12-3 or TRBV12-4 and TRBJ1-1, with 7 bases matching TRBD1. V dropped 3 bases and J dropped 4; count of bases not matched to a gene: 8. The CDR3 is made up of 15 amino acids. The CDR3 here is CASSFGRQGGTEAFF. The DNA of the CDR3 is TGTGCCAGCAGTTTCGGTCGACAGGGCGGCACTGAAGCTTTCTTT.

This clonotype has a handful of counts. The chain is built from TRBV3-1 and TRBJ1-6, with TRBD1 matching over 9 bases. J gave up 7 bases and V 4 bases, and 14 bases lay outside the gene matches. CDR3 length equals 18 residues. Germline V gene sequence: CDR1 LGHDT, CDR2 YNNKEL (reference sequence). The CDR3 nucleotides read TGTGCCAGCAGCCCGAATAACCGGGACAGGGAAGGAAATTCACCCCTCCACTTT. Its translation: CASSPNNRDREGNSPLHF.

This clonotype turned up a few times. The CDR3 reads CSVGPSGRSYEQYF. CDR3 nucleotides: TGCAGCGTTGGCCCTAGCGGGCGCTCCTACGAGCAGTACTTC. This chain connects TRBV29-1 to TRBJ2-7, with 8 bases lining up with TRBD2. Germline V gene sequence: CDR1 SQVTM, CDR2 ANQGSEA. V lost 4 bases, J lost 0 bases, and 5 bases stayed unmatched. This CDR3 comprises 14 residues.

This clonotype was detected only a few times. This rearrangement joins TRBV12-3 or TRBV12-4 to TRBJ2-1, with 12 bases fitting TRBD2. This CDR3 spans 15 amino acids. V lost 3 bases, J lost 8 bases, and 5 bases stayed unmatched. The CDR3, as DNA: TGTGCCAGCAGTTTCCTAGCGGGGGGGTCGTATGAGCAGTTCTTC. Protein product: CASSFLAGGSYEQFF.

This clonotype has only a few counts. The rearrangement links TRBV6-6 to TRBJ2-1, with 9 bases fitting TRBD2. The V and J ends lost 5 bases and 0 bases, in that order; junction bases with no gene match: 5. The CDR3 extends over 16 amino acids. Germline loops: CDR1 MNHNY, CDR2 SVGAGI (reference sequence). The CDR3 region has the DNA TGTGCCAGCAGTCGTAGCGGGGGAGGCTCCTACAATGAGCAGTTCTTC. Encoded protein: CASSRSGGGSYNEQFF.

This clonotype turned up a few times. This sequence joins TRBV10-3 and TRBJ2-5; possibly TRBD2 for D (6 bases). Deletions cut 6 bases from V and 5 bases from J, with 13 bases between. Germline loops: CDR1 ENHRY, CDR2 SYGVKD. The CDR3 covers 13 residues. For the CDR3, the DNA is TGTGCCATCAGAGACGGGGGTAGGGAGACCCAGTACTTC. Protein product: CAIRDGGRETQYF.

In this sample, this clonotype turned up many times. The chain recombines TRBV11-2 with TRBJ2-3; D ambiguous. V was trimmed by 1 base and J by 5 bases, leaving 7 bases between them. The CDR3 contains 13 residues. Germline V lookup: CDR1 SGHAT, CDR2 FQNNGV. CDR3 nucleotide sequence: TGTGCCAGCAGCTTAGCCCTTCTAGATACGCAGTATTTT. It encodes CASSLALLDTQYF.

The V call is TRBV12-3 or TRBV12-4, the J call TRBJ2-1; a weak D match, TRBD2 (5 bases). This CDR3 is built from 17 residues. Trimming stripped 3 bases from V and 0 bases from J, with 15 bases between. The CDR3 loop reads CASSLGKAASSYNEQFF. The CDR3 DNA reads TGTGCCAGCAGTTTGGGTAAAGCGGCAAGCTCCTACAATGAGCAGTTCTTC.

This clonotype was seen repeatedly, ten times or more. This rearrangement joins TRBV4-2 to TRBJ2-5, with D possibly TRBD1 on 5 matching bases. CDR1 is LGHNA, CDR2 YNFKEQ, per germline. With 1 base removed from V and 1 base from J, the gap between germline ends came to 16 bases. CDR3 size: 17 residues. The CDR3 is CASSQGYVADSQETQYF. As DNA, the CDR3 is TGTGCCAGCAGCCAAGGATACGTGGCTGACAGCCAAGAGACCCAGTACTTC.

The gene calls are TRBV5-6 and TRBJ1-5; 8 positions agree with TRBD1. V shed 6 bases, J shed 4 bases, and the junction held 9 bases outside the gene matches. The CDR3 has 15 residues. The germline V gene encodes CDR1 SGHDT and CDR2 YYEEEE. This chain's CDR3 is CASITGTGPNQPQHF. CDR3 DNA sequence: TGTGCCAGCATCACCGGGACAGGACCTAATCAGCCCCAGCATTTT.

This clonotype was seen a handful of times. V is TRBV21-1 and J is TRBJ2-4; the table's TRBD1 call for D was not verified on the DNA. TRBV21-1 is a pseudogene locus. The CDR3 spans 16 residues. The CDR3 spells CASYLNVGTGGGEQYF. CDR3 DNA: TGTGCCAGCTACTTAAATGTCGGGACAGGGGGAGGAGAGCAGTACTTC.

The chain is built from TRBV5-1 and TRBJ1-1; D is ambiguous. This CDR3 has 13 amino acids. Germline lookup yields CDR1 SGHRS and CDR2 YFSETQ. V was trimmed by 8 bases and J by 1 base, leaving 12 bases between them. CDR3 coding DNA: TGCGCCAGTCCCCCGGTCCCGAACACTGAAGCTTTCTTT. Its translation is CASPPVPNTEAFF.

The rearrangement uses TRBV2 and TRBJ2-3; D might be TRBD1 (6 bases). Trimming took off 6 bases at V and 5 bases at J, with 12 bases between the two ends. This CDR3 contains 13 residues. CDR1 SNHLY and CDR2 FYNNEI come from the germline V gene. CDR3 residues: CASSGAGVDTQYF. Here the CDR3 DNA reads TGTGCCAGCAGCGGGGCAGGGGTAGATACGCAGTATTTT.

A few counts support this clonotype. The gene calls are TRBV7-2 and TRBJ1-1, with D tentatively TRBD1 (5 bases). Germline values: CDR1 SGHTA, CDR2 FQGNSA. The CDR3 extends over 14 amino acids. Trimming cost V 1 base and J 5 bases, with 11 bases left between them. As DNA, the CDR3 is TGTGCCAGCAGCTTAGGAGGGACGAGGACTGAAGCTTTCTTT. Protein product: CASSLGGTRTEAFF.